Listed below are T cell receptor beta chains from one sample, sequenced in a study of T cells in Graves' hyperthyroidism and ophthalmopathy. TCRdb fed the multiplex PCR reads into MiXCR, producing one record per CDR3 protein. In the table there are 300,000 to 450,000 distinct CDR3 sequences, about 25% of which are singletons. The sequenced sample was blood. The receptor source for this set is a man in his forties or fifties with Graves' hyperthyroidism. CDR3s include the opening cysteine and the closing phenylalanine or tryptophan. The order of the fields is D gene, J gene, V gene, clone size, CDR3 DNA, CDR3 protein. A D gene is named only where the DNA matches it firmly. The size field is filled for only some rows; it gives once, few, many or a size class.

>TRBD2|TRBJ2-1|TRBV5-6|NA
TGTGCCAGCAGCTTGGAGGGGGCGGGAGGGTTTAATGAGCAGTTCTTC
CASSLEGAGGFNEQFF
>NA|TRBJ2-1|TRBV27|NA
TGTGCCAGCAGTTTATACCCTAGCGAGGCGGGAAGCTCCTACAATGAGCAGTTCTTC
CASSLYPSEAGSSYNEQFF
>NA|TRBJ1-1|TRBV5-1|NA
TGCGCCAGCAGCTTGGAAGGGTTCGAAGCTTTCTTT
CASSLEGFEAFF
>TRBD2|TRBJ2-7|TRBV27|many
TGTGCCAGCAGTTCATATGGGACTAGCGGGAGTTACGAGCAGTACTTC
CASSSYGTSGSYEQYF
>NA|TRBJ1-1|TRBV12-3/TRBV12-4|NA
TGTGCCAGCACCTTTAGTTGGGGGGCGGCTTTCTTT
CASTFSWGAAFF
>TRBD2|TRBJ2-5|TRBV5-1|NA
TGCGCCAGCAGCTCCGGAGGACTAGCGGGCGTAGAGACCCAGTACTTC
CASSSGGLAGVETQYF
>NA|TRBJ2-3|TRBV6-5|NA
TGTGCCAGCAGTTATTGGCGATCCACAGATACGCAGTATTTT
CASSYWRSTDTQYF
>NA|TRBJ2-5|TRBV6-1|once
TGTGCCAGCAGTGCAGGCGGGACAGACCAAGAGACCCAGTACTTC
CASSAGGTDQETQYF
>TRBD1|TRBJ1-2|TRBV5-1|NA
TGCGCCAGCAGCGCAACGACAGGGGGCGGCTACACCTTC
CASSATTGGGYTF
>NA|TRBJ1-1|TRBV25-1|NA
TGTGCCAGCAGTCTCACAGAGAACACTGAAGCTTTCTTT
CASSLTENTEAFF
>NA|TRBJ2-2|TRBV6-1|few
TGTGCCAGCAGTGGAAGTAGGAACACCGGGGAGCTGTTTTTT
CASSGSRNTGELFF
>NA|TRBJ2-2|TRBV15|many
TGTGCCACCAGCAGCCTGGTGTTGAACACCGGGGAGCTGTTTTTT
CATSSLVLNTGELFF
>TRBD2|TRBJ2-3|TRBV5-1|few
TGCGCCAGCAGCTTGGCGTTTAGCGGGACGGGCACAGATACGCAGTATTTT
CASSLAFSGTGTDTQYF
>NA|TRBJ2-1|TRBV5-5|NA
TGTGCCAGCGGCTCCGCGGGGGCTTCCTACAATGAGCAGTTCTTC
CASGSAGASYNEQFF
>NA|TRBJ1-5|TRBV11-2|few
TGTGCCAGCAGCTTAGCCCGAATGGAGAAGCCCCAGCATTTT
CASSLARMEKPQHF
>NA|TRBJ1-5|TRBV5-1|few
TGCGCCAGCAGCTTGACGGGGGCCTTCAATCAGCCCCAGCATTTT
CASSLTGAFNQPQHF
>TRBD1|TRBJ2-3|TRBV6-1|NA
TGTGCCAGCAGCCAAGGACAGGCGGCAGATACGCAGTATTTT
CASSQGQAADTQYF
>NA|TRBJ2-2|TRBV11-2|NA
TGTGCCAGCAGCTTGGAGCGCGCGAACACCGGGGAGCTGTTTTTT
CASSLERANTGELFF
>NA|TRBJ2-1|TRBV11-3|many
TGTGCCAGCAGCGGGGCCCCTACCGTCAATGAGCAGTTCTTC
CASSGAPTVNEQFF
>TRBD1|TRBJ2-1|TRBV7-9|NA
TGTGCCAGCAGCTCGACAGGGGGCGTTTTAAATGAGCAGTTCTTC
CASSSTGGVLNEQFF
>NA|TRBJ2-1|TRBV27|NA
TGTGCCAGCAGTTCCTACAAGAGCTCCTACAATGAGCAGTTCTTC
CASSSYKSSYNEQFF
>TRBD1|TRBJ1-5|TRBV29-1|NA
TGCAGCGTTGGACAGGGGGGTCAGCCCCAGCATTTT
CSVGQGGQPQHF
>NA|TRBJ2-1|TRBV20-1|few
TGCAGTGTGGATAGCTCCTACAATGAGCAGTTCTTC
CSVDSSYNEQFF
>TRBD2|TRBJ2-1|TRBV19|many
TGTGCCAGTAGTATCCCCTCTAGCGGGAGTAATGAGCAGTTCTTC
CASSIPSSGSNEQFF
>NA|TRBJ1-2|TRBV27|many
TGTGCCAGCCGGGACCTCTGGGGCTACACCTTC
CASRDLWGYTF
>NA|TRBJ2-1|TRBV7-3|many
TGTGCCAGCAGCTTATTAGGGACTTTCGATGAGCAGTTCTTC
CASSLLGTFDEQFF
>TRBD2|TRBJ2-2|TRBV7-8|NA
TGTGCCAGCAGTTGGCGGGAGTCCGGGGAGCTGTTTTTT
CASSWRESGELFF
>TRBD2|TRBJ2-7|TRBV2|many
TGTGCCAGCTCGGGACTAGCGACCACCTACGAGCAGTACTTC
CASSGLATTYEQYF
>TRBD2|TRBJ2-3|TRBV12-3/TRBV12-4|few
TGTGCCAGCAGTTTCGGACTAGCGGGTCTCCCGAGCACAGATACGCAGTATTTT
CASSFGLAGLPSTDTQYF
>TRBD1|TRBJ2-7|TRBV29-1|NA
TGCAGCGGATTAACAGGGGGCTACGAGCAGTACTTC
CSGLTGGYEQYF
>NA|TRBJ2-5|TRBV11-2|many
TGTGCCAGCAGCTTAGCGATGGGCGTGGAGACCCAGTACTTC
CASSLAMGVETQYF
>TRBD2|TRBJ2-1|TRBV28|many
TGTGCCAGCAGTTTATCCCTAGCGGGATTCGGTAATGAGCAGTTCTTC
CASSLSLAGFGNEQFF
>TRBD2|TRBJ2-3|TRBV20-1|NA
TGCAGTGCTGGTGGGACTAGCGGAATAACAGATACGCAGTATTTT
CSAGGTSGITDTQYF
>NA|TRBJ2-2|TRBV27|few
TGTGCCAGCAGTTTACTCAGGGTGGACGGGGAGCTGTTTTTT
CASSLLRVDGELFF
>NA|TRBJ2-2|TRBV5-6|NA
TGTGCCAGCAGCTTGAGGCAGGGCCGTACCGGGGAGCTGTTTTTT
CASSLRQGRTGELFF
>NA|TRBJ1-5|TRBV4-3|NA
TGCGCCAGCAGCCAGATTACCAATCAGCCCCAGCATTTT
CASSQITNQPQHF
>NA|TRBJ2-1|TRBV11-2|many
TGTGCCAGCAGCTCCAGCGTCCTAGGGGAGCAGTTCTTC
CASSSSVLGEQFF
>NA|TRBJ1-1|TRBV7-9|NA
TGTGCCAGCAGCTGGGGGACGGAGAACACTGAAGCTTTCTTT
CASSWGTENTEAFF
>TRBD2|TRBJ2-7|TRBV28|many
TGTGCCAGCAGTTCCCTTACTCTAGCGGGAGTTTCCTACGAGCAGTACTTC
CASSSLTLAGVSYEQYF
>TRBD2|TRBJ2-1|TRBV12-3/TRBV12-4|many
TGTGCCAGCATGGCTAGTGGACTAGCGGACAATGAGCAGTTCTTC
CASMASGLADNEQFF
>NA|TRBJ2-5|TRBV7-2|many
TGTGCCAGCAGCTTAGCGGGAGCGGTCCGGGAGACCCAGTACTTC
CASSLAGAVRETQYF
>NA|TRBJ1-6|TRBV5-1|NA
TGCGCCAGCAGCTTGGCCGGAAGGGGTTCACCCCTCCACTTT
CASSLAGRGSPLHF
>TRBD1|TRBJ2-3|TRBV2|NA
TGTGCCAGCAGCGGACAGGGAGATACGCAGTATTTT
CASSGQGDTQYF
>TRBD1|TRBJ2-7|TRBV10-3|many
TGTGCCATCAGTCTAGGACAGGTCCTAGACGAGCAGTACTTC
CAISLGQVLDEQYF
>TRBD1|TRBJ2-7|TRBV5-1|NA
TGCGCCAGCAGCTTGGTCACAGGGGACAGGGGGCTCGAGCAGTACTTC
CASSLVTGDRGLEQYF
>NA|TRBJ2-2|TRBV18|many
TGTGCCAGCTCACAGGTAGCGAACACCGGGGAGCTGTTTTTT
CASSQVANTGELFF
>NA|TRBJ1-2|TRBV27|NA
TGTGCCAGCAGTTTAGGAGGTCGGACTAACTATGGCTACACCTTC
CASSLGGRTNYGYTF
>TRBD1|TRBJ2-1|TRBV24-1|few
TGTGCCACCAGTGATTCTCGACAGGGGGCTTACAATGAGCAGTTCTTC
CATSDSRQGAYNEQFF
>NA|TRBJ1-5|TRBV6-1|NA
TGTGCCAGCAGGGTGTTGTGGGACAGCAATCAGCCCCAGCATTTT
CASRVLWDSNQPQHF
>NA|TRBJ2-1|TRBV29-1|NA
TGCAGCGTTGAAGAAGCTGGTAACAATGAGCAGTTCTTC
CSVEEAGNNEQFF
>TRBD1|TRBJ1-2|TRBV11-2|NA
TGTGCCAGCAGCTCCCAGACAGGGTCCTATGGCTACACCTTC
CASSSQTGSYGYTF
>NA|TRBJ1-1|TRBV27|NA
TGTGCCAGCAGTTTGCGAGGGTCCGTTGAAGCTTTCTTT
CASSLRGSVEAFF
>NA|TRBJ2-5|TRBV27|NA
TGTGCCAGCAGTTTGAGGACCGGGCGGGCAGAGACCCAGTACTTC
CASSLRTGRAETQYF
>TRBD1|TRBJ1-1|TRBV28|NA
TGTGCCAGCAGTTCTAACACTATTGACAGGGGGCTGAACACTGAAGCTTTCTTT
CASSSNTIDRGLNTEAFF
>NA|TRBJ1-1|TRBV12-3/TRBV12-4|few
TGTGCCAGCAGCGGGGGGGGCCTTTTGGTAGACAGGATTAACACTGAAGCTTTCTTT
CASSGGGLLVDRINTEAFF
>NA|TRBJ1-1|TRBV12-5|NA
TGTGCTAGTGGTTTGGCGCAGACCACTGAAGCTTTCTTT
CASGLAQTTEAFF
>NA|TRBJ1-5|TRBV27|NA
TGTGCCAGCAGTCCCTTTCCCCGACAGGGCAATCAGCCCCAGCATTTT
CASSPFPRQGNQPQHF
>NA|TRBJ2-5|TRBV2|NA
TGTGCCAGCACCGAGGGTGGGGGAAGAAAAGAGACCCAGTACTTC
CASTEGGGRKETQYF
>NA|TRBJ2-7|TRBV5-6|many
TGTGCCAGCAGCTTGGCTTCACTAGCACCCTACGAGCAGTACTTC
CASSLASLAPYEQYF
>NA|TRBJ2-1|TRBV11-2|many
TGTGCCAGCAGCTTCGGTTGGCGGGATTACTACAATGAGCAGTTCTTC
CASSFGWRDYYNEQFF